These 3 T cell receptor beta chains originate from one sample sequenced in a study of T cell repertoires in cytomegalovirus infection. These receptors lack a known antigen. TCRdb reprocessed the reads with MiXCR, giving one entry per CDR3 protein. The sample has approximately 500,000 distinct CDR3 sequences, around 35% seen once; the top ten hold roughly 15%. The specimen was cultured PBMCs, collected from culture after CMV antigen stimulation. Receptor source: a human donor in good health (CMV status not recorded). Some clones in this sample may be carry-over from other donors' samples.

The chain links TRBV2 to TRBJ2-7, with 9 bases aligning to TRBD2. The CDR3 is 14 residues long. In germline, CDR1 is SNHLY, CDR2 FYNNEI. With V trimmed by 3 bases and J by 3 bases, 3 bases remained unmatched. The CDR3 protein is CASSETSGVYEQYF. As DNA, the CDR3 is TGTGCCAGCAGTGAGACTAGCGGAGTCTACGAGCAGTACTTC.

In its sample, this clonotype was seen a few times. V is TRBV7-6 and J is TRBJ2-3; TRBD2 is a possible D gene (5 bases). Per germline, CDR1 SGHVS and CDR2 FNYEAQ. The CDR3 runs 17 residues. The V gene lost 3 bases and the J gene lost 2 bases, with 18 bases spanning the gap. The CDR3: CASSFRGPARPTDTQYF. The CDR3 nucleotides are TGTGCCAGCAGCTTCCGAGGGCCGGCCCGACCCACAGATACGCAGTATTTT. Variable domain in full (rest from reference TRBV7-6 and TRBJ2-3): GAGVSQSPRYKVTKRGQDVALRCDPISGHVSLYWYRQALGQGPEFLTYFNYEAQQDKSGLPNDRFSAERPEGSISTLTIQRTEQRDSAMYRCASSFRGPARPTDTQYFGPGTRLTVL.

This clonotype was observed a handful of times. CDR3 sequence reads: CASSLGTAKGQFF. DNA of the CDR3: TGTGCCAGCAGCCTCGGGACAGCCAAGGGGCAGTTCTTC. This rearrangement joins TRBV7-6 to TRBJ2-1; TRBD1 matches at 7 bases. Losses at the gene ends were 5 bases for V and 12 bases for J; bases not matched to a gene: 10. This CDR3 has 13 amino acids. Germline lookup yields CDR1 SGHVS and CDR2 FNYEAQ.